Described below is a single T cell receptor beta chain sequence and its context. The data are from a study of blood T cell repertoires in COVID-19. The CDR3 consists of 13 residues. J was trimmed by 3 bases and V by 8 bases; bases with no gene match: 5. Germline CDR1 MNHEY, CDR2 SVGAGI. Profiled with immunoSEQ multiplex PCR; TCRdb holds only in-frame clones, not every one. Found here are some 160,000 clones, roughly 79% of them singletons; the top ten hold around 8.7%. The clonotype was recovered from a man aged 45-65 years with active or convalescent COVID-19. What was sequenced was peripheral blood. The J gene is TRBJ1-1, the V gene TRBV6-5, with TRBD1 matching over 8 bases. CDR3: CASGRGRDTEAFF. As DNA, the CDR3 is TGTGCCAGCGGCAGGGGGCGCGACACTGAAGCTTTCTTT.